This T cell receptor (beta chain) was captured in a study of cytotoxic CD8 clonotypes in ibrutinib-treated CLL. Study-level points and caveats: Samples from sustained-remission and progressing patients were taken at different times. Public clonotypes, an uncommon group, contracted or remained stable on treatment. Having risen at ibrutinib response, clonality had fallen back toward baseline by progression.

The CDR3 has 15 amino acids. The germline V gene has CDR1 SGHRS and CDR2 YFSETQ. The junction had 15 bases not matched to a gene; V was cut back by 7 bases and J by 9 bases. A remark on this clone: What it recognizes is unknown.

Deep sequencing aimed at 1 in 200,000 to 1 in 1 million T cells' resolution. Measured with immunoSEQ multiplex PCR; TCRdb has only the in-frame clones, and not every one. This sample carries about 85,000 clones, roughly 83% of them seen once, and the ten largest clones take 4.8%. Sequenced here: PBMCs, sampled after 12 months of ibrutinib treatment. This TCR was sampled from a human donor with chronic lymphocytic leukemia. The chain employs TRBV5-1 and TRBJ2-1; 8 bases are a match to TRBD1. CDR3 coding DNA: TGCGCCAGCTACCGCGGGACAGGTCTCCTCTTTGAGCAGTTCTTC. Amino acids: CASYRGTGLLFEQFF.